These T cell receptor beta chains were read from a single sample in a study of CD8 T cells in ankylosing spondylitis. TCRdb itself ran the 5' RACE reads through MiXCR, one entry per CDR3 protein. The sample includes more than 600,000 distinct CDR3 sequences, about 20% of them seen just once. The sequenced sample was blood, either unsorted or a sorted T cell fraction (not recorded which). Receptor source: a male donor with ankylosing spondylitis. Both conserved end residues are part of each CDR3. Fields, in order: D gene, V gene, J gene, clone size, CDR3 protein, CDR3 DNA. A D gene is named only where the DNA matches it firmly. Clone size is given for some rows only: seen once, a few or many times, or a class if the clone is expanded.

d_call: TRBD1; v_call: TRBV7-8; j_call: TRBJ1-5; clone_size: -; cdr3_aa: CASSFRGGQGDQPQHF; cdr3_nt: TGTGCCAGCAGTTTTAGGGGAGGACAGGGAGATCAGCCCCAGCATTTT
d_call: TRBD2; v_call: TRBV6-1; j_call: TRBJ2-4; clone_size: -; cdr3_aa: CASQQAGTNKNIQYF; cdr3_nt: TGTGCCAGCCAACAAGCGGGGACCAACAAAAACATTCAGTACTTC
d_call: TRBD1; v_call: TRBV20-1; j_call: TRBJ2-1; clone_size: -; cdr3_aa: CSASGTGGYNEQFF; cdr3_nt: TGCAGTGCTAGCGGGACAGGGGGCTACAATGAGCAGTTCTTC
d_call: -; v_call: TRBV5-1; j_call: TRBJ1-2; clone_size: -; cdr3_aa: CASSTGTDNYGYTF; cdr3_nt: TGCGCCAGCAGCACCGGGACGGACAACTATGGCTACACCTTC
d_call: -; v_call: TRBV5-1; j_call: TRBJ1-6; clone_size: few; cdr3_aa: CASSWDGNSPLHF; cdr3_nt: TGCGCCAGCAGCTGGGACGGAAATTCACCCCTCCACTTT
d_call: TRBD1; v_call: TRBV12-3/TRBV12-4; j_call: TRBJ1-2; clone_size: -; cdr3_aa: CASSFGDRGRSGYTF; cdr3_nt: TGTGCCAGCAGTTTTGGGGACAGGGGGCGAAGTGGCTACACCTTC
d_call: -; v_call: TRBV29-1; j_call: TRBJ2-3; clone_size: -; cdr3_aa: CSVEGRLAPDTQYF; cdr3_nt: TGCAGCGTTGAAGGAAGGTTAGCGCCAGATACGCAGTATTTT
d_call: TRBD2; v_call: TRBV2; j_call: TRBJ2-3; clone_size: few; cdr3_aa: CASRPLAATDTQYF; cdr3_nt: TGTGCCAGCCGTCCACTAGCGGCCACAGATACGCAGTATTTT
d_call: -; v_call: TRBV6-1; j_call: TRBJ1-4; clone_size: -; cdr3_aa: CASSRGTPPNEKLFF; cdr3_nt: TGTGCCAGCAGCCGAGGGACACCTCCTAATGAAAAACTGTTTTTT
d_call: -; v_call: TRBV15; j_call: TRBJ1-5; clone_size: few; cdr3_aa: CATSRMGGGNQPQHF; cdr3_nt: TGTGCCACCAGCAGGATGGGGGGTGGCAATCAGCCCCAGCATTTT
d_call: TRBD2; v_call: TRBV4-1; j_call: TRBJ2-5; clone_size: few; cdr3_aa: CASSQDGTSAETQYF; cdr3_nt: TGCGCCAGCAGCCAAGACGGTACTAGCGCAGAGACCCAGTACTTC
d_call: TRBD1; v_call: TRBV7-9; j_call: TRBJ1-1; clone_size: -; cdr3_aa: CASSSGQKNTEAFF; cdr3_nt: TGTGCCAGCAGCTCGGGACAGAAGAACACTGAAGCTTTCTTT
d_call: -; v_call: TRBV4-2; j_call: TRBJ2-2; clone_size: few; cdr3_aa: CASSPYGEVDTGELFF; cdr3_nt: TGTGCCAGCAGTCCCTACGGCGAGGTCGACACCGGGGAGCTGTTTTTT
d_call: -; v_call: TRBV30; j_call: TRBJ2-1; clone_size: -; cdr3_aa: CAWNPTGYNEQFF; cdr3_nt: TGTGCCTGGAATCCTACAGGATACAATGAGCAGTTCTTC
d_call: -; v_call: TRBV20-1; j_call: TRBJ2-7; clone_size: few; cdr3_aa: CSARDWQTYEQYF; cdr3_nt: TGCAGTGCTAGAGATTGGCAAACCTACGAGCAGTACTTC
d_call: -; v_call: TRBV28; j_call: TRBJ1-1; clone_size: few; cdr3_aa: CASTDDRGAAEAFF; cdr3_nt: TGTGCCAGCACCGACGATAGGGGCGCGGCTGAAGCTTTCTTT
d_call: -; v_call: TRBV13; j_call: TRBJ1-2; clone_size: few; cdr3_aa: CASSPRGYDYGYTF; cdr3_nt: TGTGCCAGCAGCCCCCGGGGGTACGACTATGGCTACACCTTC
d_call: -; v_call: TRBV25-1; j_call: TRBJ2-1; clone_size: few; cdr3_aa: CASSEYAYNEQFF; cdr3_nt: TGTGCCAGCAGTGAATATGCGTACAATGAGCAGTTCTTC
d_call: -; v_call: TRBV4-2; j_call: TRBJ2-2; clone_size: few; cdr3_aa: CARLSLTGELFF; cdr3_nt: TGTGCCCGTCTTAGCCTCACCGGGGAGCTGTTTTTT
d_call: -; v_call: TRBV21-1; j_call: TRBJ1-2; clone_size: few; cdr3_aa: CAGLSRGLNYGYTF; cdr3_nt: TGTGCCGGTCTAAGTAGGGGGTTGAACTATGGCTACACCTTC
d_call: -; v_call: TRBV5-1; j_call: TRBJ1-1; clone_size: once; cdr3_aa: CASSFLGTQFEAFF; cdr3_nt: TGCGCCAGCAGCTTCCTAGGGACACAATTTGAAGCTTTCTTT
d_call: TRBD1; v_call: TRBV5-4; j_call: TRBJ2-4; clone_size: -; cdr3_aa: CASTNTGGAKNIQYF; cdr3_nt: TGTGCCAGCACTAACACAGGGGGCGCCAAAAACATTCAGTACTTC
d_call: -; v_call: TRBV29-1; j_call: TRBJ2-1; clone_size: few; cdr3_aa: CSVDNQRHNEQFF; cdr3_nt: TGCAGCGTTGATAATCAGAGACACAATGAGCAGTTCTTC
d_call: -; v_call: TRBV2; j_call: TRBJ2-6; clone_size: -; cdr3_aa: CASSFGQSQVLTF; cdr3_nt: TGTGCCAGCAGTTTCGGACAGAGTCAGGTCCTGACTTTC
d_call: TRBD2; v_call: TRBV18; j_call: TRBJ2-3; clone_size: -; cdr3_aa: CASSPYSGSADTQYF; cdr3_nt: TGTGCCAGCTCACCATACAGCGGGAGCGCAGATACGCAGTATTTT
d_call: TRBD2; v_call: TRBV25-1; j_call: TRBJ2-1; clone_size: few; cdr3_aa: CASSGRGRDEQFF; cdr3_nt: TGTGCCAGCAGTGGGCGGGGGAGAGATGAGCAGTTCTTC
d_call: -; v_call: TRBV3-1; j_call: TRBJ1-4; clone_size: few; cdr3_aa: CASSQNRDGKLFF; cdr3_nt: TGTGCCAGCAGCCAAAACAGGGATGGAAAACTGTTTTTT
d_call: -; v_call: TRBV6-1; j_call: TRBJ2-7; clone_size: few; cdr3_aa: CASSVKNEQYF; cdr3_nt: TGTGCCAGCAGTGTCAAAAACGAGCAGTACTTC
d_call: TRBD1; v_call: TRBV28; j_call: TRBJ2-6; clone_size: few; cdr3_aa: CASSDRGRGANVLTF; cdr3_nt: TGTGCCAGCAGTGACAGGGGGCGTGGGGCCAACGTCCTGACTTTC
d_call: TRBD1; v_call: TRBV6-1; j_call: TRBJ1-2; clone_size: few; cdr3_aa: CASRKTGGDGYTF; cdr3_nt: TGTGCCAGCAGAAAGACAGGGGGTGATGGCTACACCTTC
d_call: TRBD2; v_call: TRBV4-3; j_call: TRBJ2-7; clone_size: -; cdr3_aa: CASSQAVGSWLRGDHEQYF; cdr3_nt: TGCGCCAGCAGCCAAGCCGTAGGATCTTGGCTGCGGGGGGACCACGAGCAGTACTTC
d_call: -; v_call: TRBV12-3/TRBV12-4; j_call: TRBJ2-4; clone_size: few; cdr3_aa: CASSRTVQNIQYF; cdr3_nt: TGTGCCAGCAGTAGGACAGTCCAAAACATTCAGTACTTC
d_call: TRBD1; v_call: TRBV15; j_call: TRBJ2-7; clone_size: -; cdr3_aa: CATSRDPFENPGQGAREQYF; cdr3_nt: TGTGCCACCAGCAGAGATCCCTTTGAGAATCCGGGACAGGGGGCGCGGGAGCAGTACTTC
d_call: TRBD1; v_call: TRBV20-1; j_call: TRBJ2-7; clone_size: many; cdr3_aa: CSVRQGPYEQYF; cdr3_nt: TGCAGTGTCAGACAGGGGCCCTACGAGCAGTACTTC
d_call: -; v_call: TRBV5-1; j_call: TRBJ2-7; clone_size: few; cdr3_aa: CASSRLGGEGYEQYF; cdr3_nt: TGCGCCAGCAGCCGTCTGGGGGGAGAGGGTTACGAGCAGTACTTC
d_call: TRBD2; v_call: TRBV12-3/TRBV12-4; j_call: TRBJ2-1; clone_size: few; cdr3_aa: CASRERGGWDEQFF; cdr3_nt: TGTGCCAGCAGAGAGCGGGGGGGCTGGGATGAGCAGTTCTTC
d_call: -; v_call: TRBV11-2; j_call: TRBJ1-2; clone_size: few; cdr3_aa: CASSFNQDYGYTF; cdr3_nt: TGTGCCAGCAGCTTTAACCAGGACTATGGCTACACCTTC
d_call: TRBD2; v_call: TRBV12-3/TRBV12-4; j_call: TRBJ2-2; clone_size: -; cdr3_aa: CASSSRTSGGAGELFF; cdr3_nt: TGTGCCAGCAGCTCTCGGACTAGCGGGGGGGCCGGGGAGCTGTTTTTT
d_call: TRBD1; v_call: TRBV28; j_call: TRBJ2-7; clone_size: -; cdr3_aa: CASSLSRGLDEQYF; cdr3_nt: TGTGCCAGCAGTTTAAGCAGGGGGCTTGACGAGCAGTACTTC
d_call: -; v_call: TRBV30; j_call: TRBJ2-5; clone_size: many; cdr3_aa: CAWDGGRETQYF; cdr3_nt: TGTGCCTGGGACGGAGGGAGAGAGACCCAGTACTTC
d_call: -; v_call: TRBV25-1; j_call: TRBJ1-2; clone_size: many; cdr3_aa: CASSESRYGYTF; cdr3_nt: TGTGCCAGCAGTGAATCCCGGTATGGCTACACCTTC
d_call: -; v_call: TRBV5-1; j_call: TRBJ2-7; clone_size: -; cdr3_aa: CASSPLDPLSEQYF; cdr3_nt: TGCGCCAGCAGCCCACTCGACCCTCTCTCCGAGCAGTACTTC
d_call: TRBD2; v_call: TRBV6-2/TRBV6-3; j_call: TRBJ2-6; clone_size: -; cdr3_aa: CASSYSTRPWLAGTSGANVLTF; cdr3_nt: TGTGCCAGCAGTTACTCGACAAGGCCTTGGCTAGCGGGAACCTCTGGGGCCAACGTCCTGACTTTC
d_call: -; v_call: TRBV6-2/TRBV6-3; j_call: TRBJ2-1; clone_size: -; cdr3_aa: CASSSPGEQFF; cdr3_nt: TGTGCCAGCAGTTCTCCCGGGGAGCAGTTCTTC
d_call: TRBD2; v_call: TRBV28; j_call: TRBJ2-3; clone_size: -; cdr3_aa: CASSSPSGSGTDTQYF; cdr3_nt: TGTGCCAGCAGTTCCCCTAGCGGGAGTGGGACAGATACGCAGTATTTT
d_call: -; v_call: TRBV5-6; j_call: TRBJ2-1; clone_size: -; cdr3_aa: CASSLAGLGNEQFF; cdr3_nt: TGTGCCAGCAGCTTGGCAGGCCTAGGCAATGAGCAGTTCTTC
d_call: -; v_call: TRBV29-1; j_call: TRBJ1-3; clone_size: -; cdr3_aa: CSVFSGNTIYF; cdr3_nt: TGCAGCGTTTTCTCCGGAAACACCATATATTTT
d_call: -; v_call: TRBV20-1; j_call: TRBJ1-1; clone_size: few; cdr3_aa: CSAMGGTMEAFF; cdr3_nt: TGCAGTGCTATGGGGGGGACAATGGAGGCTTTCTTT
d_call: -; v_call: TRBV12-3/TRBV12-4; j_call: TRBJ2-2; clone_size: -; cdr3_aa: CASSFSRPGNTGELFF; cdr3_nt: TGTGCCAGCAGTTTTTCTCGTCCGGGGAACACCGGGGAGCTGTTTTTT
d_call: -; v_call: TRBV20-1; j_call: TRBJ1-1; clone_size: -; cdr3_aa: CSAREYTEAFF; cdr3_nt: TGCAGTGCTAGAGAGTACACTGAAGCTTTCTTT
d_call: -; v_call: TRBV4-1; j_call: TRBJ2-7; clone_size: -; cdr3_aa: CASSREPGDYEQYF; cdr3_nt: TGCGCCAGCAGCCGAGAACCGGGAGATTACGAGCAGTACTTC
d_call: -; v_call: TRBV6-5; j_call: TRBJ2-7; clone_size: -; cdr3_aa: CASSYSTSGSVYEQYF; cdr3_nt: TGTGCCAGCAGTTACTCGACCTCAGGGTCGGTCTACGAGCAGTACTTC
d_call: -; v_call: TRBV20-1; j_call: TRBJ2-7; clone_size: -; cdr3_aa: CSARDQARAYEQYF; cdr3_nt: TGCAGTGCTAGAGATCAGGCACGAGCCTACGAGCAGTACTTC
d_call: -; v_call: TRBV7-2; j_call: TRBJ1-2; clone_size: -; cdr3_aa: CASSPRERLTAGYTF; cdr3_nt: TGTGCCAGCAGCCCTCGGGAGAGGTTAACTGCTGGCTACACCTTC